The clone carrying this T cell receptor (beta chain) was detected ten times or more. The antigen is unknown. The data belong to a study of T cell repertoires in cytomegalovirus infection. Findings and limits, study-wide: HLA-C-restricted CMV clonotypes gave the most frequent clonotype in two of eight donors. Identification of carriers of CMV plus the relevant HLA was performed using cumulative public TCR beta family frequency.

TCRdb used MiXCR to reprocess the reads, holding one entry per CDR3 protein. The sample has approximately 240,000 distinct CDR3 sequences, 9% to 15% seen once. Source material: PBMCs. This TCR was sampled from a human donor in good health (CMV status not recorded). Some clones in this sample may be carry-over from other donors' samples.

CDR3 sequence: CASSLAGAQGQYF. The CDR3 nucleotides read TGTGCCAGCAGTTTAGCGGGGGCCCAAGGGCAGTACTTC. The chain uses TRBV12-3 or TRBV12-4 and TRBJ2-7; D perhaps matches TRBD1 (6 bases). CDR3 size: 13 residues. Between the trimmed V and J ends, which lost 0 bases and 9 bases, there was a span of 12 bases.